This entry features one T cell receptor (beta chain) sequence. Its antigen remains unknown. The data stem from a study of T cell repertoires in cytomegalovirus infection. From germline, CDR1 is MNHNS and CDR2 SASEGT. V was cut by 10 bases and J by 2 bases, with 16 bases left in between. The CDR3 runs 14 residues. MiXCR, applied by TCRdb to the reads, yields one record per CDR3 protein. The sample records under 200,000 distinct CDR3 sequences, over 25% being singletons. General study results and limits: Individuals carrying CMV plus the relevant HLA were identified by cumulative frequency of public TCR beta families.

This sequence was found in a human donor in good health (CMV status not recorded). Some clones in this sample may be carry-over from other donors' samples. The sequenced sample consisted of PBMCs. V is TRBV6-1 and J is TRBJ2-3, with D perhaps TRBD2 (6 bases). CDR3 in amino acids: CATSGGEPTDTQYF. Here the CDR3 DNA reads TGTGCCACCTCGGGCGGGGAGCCCACAGATACGCAGTATTTT.